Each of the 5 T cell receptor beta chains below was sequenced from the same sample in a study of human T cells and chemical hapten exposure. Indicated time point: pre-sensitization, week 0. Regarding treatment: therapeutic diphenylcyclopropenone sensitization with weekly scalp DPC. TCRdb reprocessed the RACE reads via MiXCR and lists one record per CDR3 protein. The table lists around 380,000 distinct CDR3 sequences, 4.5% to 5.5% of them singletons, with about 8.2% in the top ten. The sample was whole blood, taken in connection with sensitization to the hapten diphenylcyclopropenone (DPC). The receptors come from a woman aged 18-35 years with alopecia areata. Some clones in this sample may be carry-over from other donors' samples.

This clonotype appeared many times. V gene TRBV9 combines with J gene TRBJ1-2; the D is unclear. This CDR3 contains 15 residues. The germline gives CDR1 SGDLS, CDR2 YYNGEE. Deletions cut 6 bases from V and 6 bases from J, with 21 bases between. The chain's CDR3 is CASTLSASWGDGYTF. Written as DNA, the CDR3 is TGTGCCAGCACCCTATCGGCGTCTTGGGGAGATGGCTACACCTTC.

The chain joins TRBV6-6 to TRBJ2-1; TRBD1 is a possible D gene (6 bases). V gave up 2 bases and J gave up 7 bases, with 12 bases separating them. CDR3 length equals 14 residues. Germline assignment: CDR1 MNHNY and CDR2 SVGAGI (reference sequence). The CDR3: CASSYRGRGNEQFF. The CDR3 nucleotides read TGTGCCAGCAGTTACCGTGGCAGGGGTAATGAGCAGTTCTTC.

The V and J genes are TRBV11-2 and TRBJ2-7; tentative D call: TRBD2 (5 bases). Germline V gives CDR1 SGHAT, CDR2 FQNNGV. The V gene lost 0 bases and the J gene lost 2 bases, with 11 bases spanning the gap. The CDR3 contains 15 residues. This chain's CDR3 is CASSLETRGAYEQYF. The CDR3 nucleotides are TGTGCCAGCAGCTTAGAAACCCGGGGAGCCTACGAGCAGTACTTC.

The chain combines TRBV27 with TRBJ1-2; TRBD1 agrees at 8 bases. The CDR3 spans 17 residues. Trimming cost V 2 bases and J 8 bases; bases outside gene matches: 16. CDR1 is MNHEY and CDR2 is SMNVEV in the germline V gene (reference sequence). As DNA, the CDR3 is TGTGCCAGCAGTTTAACTTCGGACAGGGTGGTTTTGTACGGCTACACCTTC. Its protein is CASSLTSDRVVLYGYTF.

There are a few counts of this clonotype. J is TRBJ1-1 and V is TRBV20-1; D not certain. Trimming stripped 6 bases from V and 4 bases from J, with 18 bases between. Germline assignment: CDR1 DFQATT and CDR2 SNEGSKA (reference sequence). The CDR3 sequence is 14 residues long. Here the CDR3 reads CSANAGQTGTEAFF. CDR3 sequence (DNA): TGCAGTGCAAATGCGGGCCAGACGGGCACTGAAGCTTTCTTT.